A selection of T cell receptor beta chains follows, all from one sample in a study of vaccination and CD4 T cells after COVID-19. TCRdb used MiXCR to reprocess the PCR reads, holding one entry per CDR3 protein. The data contain fewer than 9,500 distinct CDR3 sequences, roughly 29% of them singletons. These TCRs' antigens remain unknown. Sequencing used CD4+ T cells from blood, cultured in vitro. Receptors were obtained from a human donor in good health. CDR3s include the opening cysteine and the closing phenylalanine or tryptophan. The D gene is left open where the match is weak. For some rows the clone size is stated as once, few or many, or as a class when expanded; others skip it.

j_gene: TRBJ2-7
abundance: .
v_gene: TRBV7-9
len: 15
d_gene: TRBD2
CDR3aa: CASKQAGGFSYEQYF
CDR3nt: TGTGCCAGCAAACAAGCGGGGGGGTTCTCCTACGAGCAGTACTTC

j_gene: TRBJ2-2
abundance: .
v_gene: TRBV27
len: 14
d_gene: .
CDR3aa: CASSLIPVGGELFF
CDR3nt: TGTGCCAGCAGTTTAATTCCCGTTGGCGGGGAGCTGTTTTTT

j_gene: TRBJ2-1
abundance: .
v_gene: TRBV7-7
len: 15
d_gene: TRBD2
CDR3aa: CASSSLPGGGDEQFF
CDR3nt: TGTGCTAGCAGCTCCCTCCCTGGCGGGGGGGATGAGCAGTTCTTC

j_gene: TRBJ2-7
abundance: few
v_gene: TRBV6-1
len: 15
d_gene: TRBD2
CDR3aa: CASSKRGTSGAEQYF
CDR3nt: TGTGCCAGCAGTAAGCGCGGGACTAGCGGGGCCGAGCAGTACTTC

j_gene: TRBJ1-1
abundance: few
v_gene: TRBV6-1
len: 15
d_gene: TRBD1
CDR3aa: CASNQGQGIYTEAFF
CDR3nt: TGTGCCAGCAACCAAGGACAGGGGATTTACACTGAAGCTTTCTTT

j_gene: TRBJ2-3
abundance: .
v_gene: TRBV7-3
len: 15
d_gene: TRBD2
CDR3aa: CASSLNPGGRPSQYF
CDR3nt: TGTGCCAGCAGCTTAAATCCGGGGGGGCGCCCTTCGCAGTATTTT

j_gene: TRBJ1-5
abundance: few
v_gene: TRBV6-1
len: 14
d_gene: .
CDR3aa: CASSGDTENQPQHF
CDR3nt: TGTGCCAGCAGTGGGGACACCGAGAATCAGCCCCAGCATTTT

j_gene: TRBJ2-2
abundance: few
v_gene: TRBV2
len: 15
d_gene: TRBD2
CDR3aa: CASTTSGGAGGELFF
CDR3nt: TGTGCCAGCACCACTAGCGGGGGGGCCGGCGGGGAGCTGTTTTTT

j_gene: TRBJ1-1
abundance: .
v_gene: TRBV5-1
len: 14
d_gene: .
CDR3aa: CASSLWGRNTEAFF
CDR3nt: TGCGCCAGCAGCTTGTGGGGGCGGAACACTGAAGCTTTCTTT

j_gene: TRBJ1-1
abundance: few
v_gene: TRBV6-5
len: 13
d_gene: .
CDR3aa: CASSYIGRVEAFF
CDR3nt: TGTGCCAGCAGTTACATCGGGAGGGTTGAAGCTTTCTTT

j_gene: TRBJ1-1
abundance: .
v_gene: TRBV30
len: 14
d_gene: .
CDR3aa: CAWSPRGRDTEAFF
CDR3nt: TGTGCCTGGAGTCCCCGGGGCAGGGATACTGAAGCTTTCTTT

j_gene: TRBJ1-6
abundance: .
v_gene: TRBV19
len: 12
d_gene: TRBD1
CDR3aa: CASSMGQGTLHF
CDR3nt: TGTGCCAGTAGTATGGGACAGGGAACCCTCCACTTT

j_gene: TRBJ2-5
abundance: .
v_gene: TRBV10-3
len: 13
d_gene: .
CDR3aa: CAISGAISETQYF
CDR3nt: TGTGCCATCAGTGGCGCCATCTCGGAGACCCAGTACTTC

j_gene: TRBJ2-2
abundance: few
v_gene: TRBV7-2
len: 16
d_gene: TRBD2
CDR3aa: CASSSVAGSNTGELFF
CDR3nt: TGTGCCAGCAGTTCCGTAGCGGGTTCGAACACCGGGGAGCTGTTTTTT

j_gene: TRBJ1-5
abundance: .
v_gene: TRBV19
len: 16
d_gene: .
CDR3aa: CASSINLWGAGQPQHF
CDR3nt: TGTGCCAGTAGTATCAATTTGTGGGGGGCAGGGCAGCCCCAGCATTTT

j_gene: TRBJ1-2
abundance: medium-sized
v_gene: TRBV7-9
len: 15
d_gene: .
CDR3aa: CASSSLEGEWDGYTF
CDR3nt: TGTGCCAGCAGCTCCCTGGAAGGGGAATGGGATGGCTACACCTTC

j_gene: TRBJ1-4
abundance: .
v_gene: TRBV27
len: 13
d_gene: .
CDR3aa: CASSVWVDEKLFF
CDR3nt: TGTGCCAGCAGTGTCTGGGTAGATGAAAAACTGTTTTTT

j_gene: TRBJ1-1
abundance: few
v_gene: TRBV6-5
len: 14
d_gene: .
CDR3aa: CASSYGHPDTEAFF
CDR3nt: TGTGCCAGCAGTTACGGACACCCGGACACTGAAGCTTTCTTT

j_gene: TRBJ1-1
abundance: .
v_gene: TRBV10-2
len: 13
d_gene: .
CDR3aa: CASSESGITEAFF
CDR3nt: TGCGCCAGCAGTGAATCCGGGATCACTGAAGCTTTCTTT

j_gene: TRBJ1-3
abundance: .
v_gene: TRBV10-3
len: 16
d_gene: .
CDR3aa: CAIRGDRSTSGNTIYF
CDR3nt: TGTGCCATCAGGGGTGACAGGTCCACCTCTGGAAACACCATATATTTT

j_gene: TRBJ1-2
abundance: .
v_gene: TRBV29-1
len: 12
d_gene: .
CDR3aa: CSVKTVNYGYTF
CDR3nt: TGCAGCGTTAAAACAGTTAACTATGGCTACACCTTC

j_gene: TRBJ2-7
abundance: few
v_gene: TRBV2
len: 13
d_gene: .
CDR3aa: CASIREEGYEQYF
CDR3nt: TGTGCCAGCATTCGGGAAGAGGGTTACGAGCAGTACTTC